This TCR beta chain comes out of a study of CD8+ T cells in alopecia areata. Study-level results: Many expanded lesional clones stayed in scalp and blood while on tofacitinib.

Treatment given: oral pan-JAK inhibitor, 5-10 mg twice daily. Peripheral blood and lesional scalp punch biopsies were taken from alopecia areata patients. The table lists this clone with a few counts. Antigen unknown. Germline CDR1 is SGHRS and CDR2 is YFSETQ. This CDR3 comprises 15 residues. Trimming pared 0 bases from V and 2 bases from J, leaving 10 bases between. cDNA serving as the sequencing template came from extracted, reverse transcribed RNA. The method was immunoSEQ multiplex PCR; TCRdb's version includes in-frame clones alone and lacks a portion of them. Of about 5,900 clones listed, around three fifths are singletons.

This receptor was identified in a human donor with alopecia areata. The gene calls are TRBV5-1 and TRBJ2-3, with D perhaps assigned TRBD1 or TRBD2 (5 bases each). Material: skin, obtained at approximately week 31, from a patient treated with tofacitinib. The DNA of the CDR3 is TGCGCCAGCAGCTTGGTGGGGGAGCTCACAGATACGCAGTATTTT. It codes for CASSLVGELTDTQYF.